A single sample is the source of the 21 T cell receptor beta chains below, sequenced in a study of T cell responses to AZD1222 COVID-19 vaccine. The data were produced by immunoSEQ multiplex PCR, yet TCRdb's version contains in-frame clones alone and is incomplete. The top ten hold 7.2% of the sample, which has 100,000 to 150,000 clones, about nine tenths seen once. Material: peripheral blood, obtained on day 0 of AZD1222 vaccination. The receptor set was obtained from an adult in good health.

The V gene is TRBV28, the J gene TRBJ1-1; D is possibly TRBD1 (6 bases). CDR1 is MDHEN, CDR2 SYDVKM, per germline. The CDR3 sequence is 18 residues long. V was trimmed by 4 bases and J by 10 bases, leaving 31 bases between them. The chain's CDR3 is CASSSSVGQGLGVLGAFF. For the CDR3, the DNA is TGTGCCAGCAGTTCCAGCGTCGGCCAGGGGTTGGGGGTTTTGGGAGCTTTCTTT. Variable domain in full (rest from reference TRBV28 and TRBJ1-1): DVKVTQSSRYLVKRTGEKVFLECVQDMDHENMFWYRQDPGLGLRLIYFSYDVKMKEKGDIPEGYSVSREKKERFSLILESASTNQTSMYLCASSSSVGQGLGVLGAFFGQGTRLTVV.

For the CDR3, the DNA is TGTGCCAGCAGCGTAGCTAGCGGGGGCACAGATACGCAGTATTTT. Encoded protein: CASSVASGGTDTQYF. J is TRBJ2-3 and V is TRBV9; 9 positions match TRBD2. Germline CDR1 is SGDLS and CDR2 is YYNGEE. CDR3 length: 15 residues. The J segment lost 1 base and the V segment lost 0 bases, leaving 0 bases of the junction unmatched.

CDR3: CATSPGVNYGYTF. CDR3 nucleotides: TGTGCCACCAGTCCAGGGGTGAACTATGGCTACACCTTC. The chain couples TRBV24-1 to TRBJ1-2; possible D gene TRBD1, 6 bases. Germline assignment: CDR1 KGHDR and CDR2 SFDVKD. The CDR3 is made up of 13 amino acids. V was pared by 6 bases and J by 2 bases, with 9 bases between.

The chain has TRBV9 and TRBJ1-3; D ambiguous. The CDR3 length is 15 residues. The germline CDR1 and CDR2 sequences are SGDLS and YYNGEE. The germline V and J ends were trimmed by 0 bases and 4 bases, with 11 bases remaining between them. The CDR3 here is CASSVGGAQGNTIYF. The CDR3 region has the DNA TGTGCCAGCAGCGTAGGGGGAGCGCAAGGAAACACCATATATTTT.

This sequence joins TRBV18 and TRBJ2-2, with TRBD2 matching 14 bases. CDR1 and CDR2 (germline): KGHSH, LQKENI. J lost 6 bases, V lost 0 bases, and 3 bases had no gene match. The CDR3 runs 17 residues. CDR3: CASSPPGLAGAAGELFF. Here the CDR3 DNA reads TGTGCCAGCTCACCACCGGGACTAGCGGGAGCGGCCGGGGAGCTGTTTTTT.

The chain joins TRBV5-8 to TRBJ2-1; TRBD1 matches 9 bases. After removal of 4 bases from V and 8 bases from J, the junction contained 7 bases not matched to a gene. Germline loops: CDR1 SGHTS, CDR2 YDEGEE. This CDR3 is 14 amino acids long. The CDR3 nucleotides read TGTGCCAGCAGCACCGGGACAGGGATCGATGAGCAGTTCTTC. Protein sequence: CASSTGTGIDEQFF.

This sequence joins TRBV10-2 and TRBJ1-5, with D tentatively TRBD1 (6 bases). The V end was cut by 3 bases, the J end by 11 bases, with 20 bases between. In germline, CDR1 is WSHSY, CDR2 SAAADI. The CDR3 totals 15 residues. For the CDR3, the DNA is TGCGCCAGCAGTGAACAGGGAGGGGATTGGGGGGCCCAGCATTTT. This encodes CASSEQGGDWGAQHF.

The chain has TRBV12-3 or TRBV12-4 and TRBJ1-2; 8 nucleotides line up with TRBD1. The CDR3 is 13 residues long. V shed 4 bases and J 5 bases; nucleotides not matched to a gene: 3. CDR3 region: CASSSGQGYGYTF. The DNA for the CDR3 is TGTGCCAGCAGTTCCGGACAGGGATATGGCTACACCTTC.

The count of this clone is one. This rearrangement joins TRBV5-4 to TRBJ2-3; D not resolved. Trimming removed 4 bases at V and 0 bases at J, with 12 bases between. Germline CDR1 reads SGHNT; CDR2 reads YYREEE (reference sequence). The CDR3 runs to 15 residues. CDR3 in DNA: TGTGCCAGCAGCGCCAGGCACTTAAGCACAGATACGCAGTATTTT. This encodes CASSARHLSTDTQYF.

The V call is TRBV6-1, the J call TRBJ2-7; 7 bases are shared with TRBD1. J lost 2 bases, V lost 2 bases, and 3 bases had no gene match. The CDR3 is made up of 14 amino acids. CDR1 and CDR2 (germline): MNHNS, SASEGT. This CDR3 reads CASSEPGGTYEQYF. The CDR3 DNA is TGTGCCAGCAGTGAACCAGGGGGAACCTACGAGCAGTACTTC.

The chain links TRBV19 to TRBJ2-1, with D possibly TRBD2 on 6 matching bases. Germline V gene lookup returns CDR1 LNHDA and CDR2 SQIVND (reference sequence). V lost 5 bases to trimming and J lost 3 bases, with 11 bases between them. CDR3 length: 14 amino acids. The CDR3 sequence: CASSPRTIYNEQFF. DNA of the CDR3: TGTGCCAGTAGTCCCCGGACTATCTACAATGAGCAGTTCTTC. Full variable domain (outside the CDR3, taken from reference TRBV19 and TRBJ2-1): DGGITQSPKYLFRKEGQNVTLSCEQNLNHDAMYWYRQDPGQGLRLIYYSQIVNDFQKGDIAEGYSVSREKKESFPLTVTSAQKNPTAFYLCASSPRTIYNEQFFGPGTRLTVL.

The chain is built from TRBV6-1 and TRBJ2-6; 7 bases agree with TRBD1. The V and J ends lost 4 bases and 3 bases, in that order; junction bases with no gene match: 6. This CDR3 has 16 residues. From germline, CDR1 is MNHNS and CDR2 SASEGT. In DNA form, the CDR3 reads TGTGCCAGCAGTGGGGACAGTGGAAATGGGGCCAACGTCCTGACTTTC. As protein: CASSGDSGNGANVLTF.

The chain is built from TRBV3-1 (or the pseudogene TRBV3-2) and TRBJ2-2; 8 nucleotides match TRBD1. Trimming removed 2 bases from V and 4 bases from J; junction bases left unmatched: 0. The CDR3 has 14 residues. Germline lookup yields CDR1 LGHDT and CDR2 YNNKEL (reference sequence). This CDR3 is CASSQTGGTGELFF. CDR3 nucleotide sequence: TGTGCCAGCAGCCAAACAGGGGGCACCGGGGAGCTGTTTTTT.

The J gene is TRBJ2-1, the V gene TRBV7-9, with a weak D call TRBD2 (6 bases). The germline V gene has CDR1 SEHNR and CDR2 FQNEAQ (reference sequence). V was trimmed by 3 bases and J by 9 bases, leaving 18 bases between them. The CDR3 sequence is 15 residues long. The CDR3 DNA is TGTGCCAGCAGCTTCCCGGGAGAGGTCAAGGGTGAGCAGTTCTTC. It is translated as CASSFPGEVKGEQFF. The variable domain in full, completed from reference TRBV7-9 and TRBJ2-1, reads DTGVSQNPRHKITKRGQNVTFRCDPISEHNRLYWYRQTLGQGPEFLTYFQNEAQLEKSRLLSDRFSAERPKGSFSTLEIQRTEQGDSAMYLCASSFPGEVKGEQFFGPGTRLTVL.

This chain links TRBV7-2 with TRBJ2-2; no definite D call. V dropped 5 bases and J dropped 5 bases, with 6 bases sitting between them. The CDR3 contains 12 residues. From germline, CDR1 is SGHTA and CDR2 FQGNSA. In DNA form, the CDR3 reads TGTGCCAGCAGCCCACTGACCGGGGAGCTGTTTTTT. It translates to CASSPLTGELFF.

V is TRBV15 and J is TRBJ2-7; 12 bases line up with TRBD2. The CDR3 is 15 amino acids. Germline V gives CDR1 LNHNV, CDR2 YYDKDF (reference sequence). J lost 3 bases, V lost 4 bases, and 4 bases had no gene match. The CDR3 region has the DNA TGTGCCACCAGCAAAACTAGCGGGAGGATCTACGAGCAGTACTTC. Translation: CATSKTSGRIYEQYF.

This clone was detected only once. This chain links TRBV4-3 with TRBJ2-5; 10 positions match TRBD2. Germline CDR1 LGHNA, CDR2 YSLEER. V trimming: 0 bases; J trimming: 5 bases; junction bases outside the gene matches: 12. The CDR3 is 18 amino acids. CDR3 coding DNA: TGCGCCAGCAGCCAAGACCTGGCTAGCGGGAGTCCAGGGGAGACCCAGTACTTC. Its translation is CASSQDLASGSPGETQYF.

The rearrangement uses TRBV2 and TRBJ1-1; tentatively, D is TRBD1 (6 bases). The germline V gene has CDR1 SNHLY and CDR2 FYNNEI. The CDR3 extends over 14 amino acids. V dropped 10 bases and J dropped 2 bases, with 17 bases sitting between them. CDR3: CATGEGLTNTEAFF. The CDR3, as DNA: TGTGCCACAGGGGAGGGCCTAACCAACACTGAAGCTTTCTTT. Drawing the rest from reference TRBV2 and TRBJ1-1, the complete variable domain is EPEVTQTPSHQVTQMGQEVILRCVPISNHLYFYWYRQILGQKVEFLVSFYNNEISEKSEIFDDQFSVERPDGSNFTLKIRSTKLEDSAMYFCATGEGLTNTEAFFGQGTRLTVV.

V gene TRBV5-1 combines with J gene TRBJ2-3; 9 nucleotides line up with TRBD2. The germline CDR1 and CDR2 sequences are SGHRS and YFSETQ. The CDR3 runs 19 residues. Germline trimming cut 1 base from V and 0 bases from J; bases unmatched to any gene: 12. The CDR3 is CASSLKASGEIPSTDTQYF. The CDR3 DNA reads TGCGCCAGCAGCTTGAAGGCTAGCGGGGAAATACCTAGCACAGATACGCAGTATTTT.

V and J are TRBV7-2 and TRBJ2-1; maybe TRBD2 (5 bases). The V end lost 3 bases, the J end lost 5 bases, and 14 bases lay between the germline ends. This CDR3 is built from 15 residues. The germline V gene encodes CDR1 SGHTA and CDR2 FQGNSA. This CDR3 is CASSFTSNSNNEQFF. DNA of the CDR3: TGTGCCAGCAGCTTTACTAGTAATTCCAACAATGAGCAGTTCTTC.

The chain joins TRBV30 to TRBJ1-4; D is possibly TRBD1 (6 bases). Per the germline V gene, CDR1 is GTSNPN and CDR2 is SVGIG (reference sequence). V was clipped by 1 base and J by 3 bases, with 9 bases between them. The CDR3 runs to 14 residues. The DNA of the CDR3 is TGTGCCTGGAGTGACAGGGTACCTAATGAAAAACTGTTTTTT. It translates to CAWSDRVPNEKLFF.